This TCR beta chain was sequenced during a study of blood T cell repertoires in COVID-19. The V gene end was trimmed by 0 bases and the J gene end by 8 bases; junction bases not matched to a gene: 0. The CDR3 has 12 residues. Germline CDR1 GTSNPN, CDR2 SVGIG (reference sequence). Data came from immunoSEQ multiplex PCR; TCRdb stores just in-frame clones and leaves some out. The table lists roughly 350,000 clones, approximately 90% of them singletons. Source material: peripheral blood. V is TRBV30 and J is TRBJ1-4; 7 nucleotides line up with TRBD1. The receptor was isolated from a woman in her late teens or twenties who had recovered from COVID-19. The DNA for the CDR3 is TGTGCCTGGAGTGTACAGGGGGAAAAACTGTTTTTT. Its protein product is CAWSVQGEKLFF. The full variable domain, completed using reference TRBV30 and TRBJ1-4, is SQTIHQWPATLVQPVGSPLSLECTVEGTSNPNLYWYRQAAGRGLQLLFYSVGIGQISSEVPQNLSASRPQDRQFILSSKKLLLSDSGFYLCAWSVQGEKLFFGSGTQLSVL.